The T cell receptor (beta chain) described here comes from a study of cytomegalovirus exposure and HLA in healthy donors. Whole-study findings and limits: Most TCR sequences were uncommon, yet certain public TCRs appeared in many donors. The authors later found HLA-associated TCR beta chains more clonally expanded than equally common others. In a later analysis, TCR beta V- and J-gene trimming showed a link to a missense DCLRE1C variant.

Notes on this clone: The antigen is unknown.

PCR primers comprised 60 Vbeta and 13 Jbeta primers. Sequencing was performed with immunoSEQ multiplex PCR; in TCRdb, only in-frame clones are kept and a portion is missing. Here the sample spans 200,000 to 250,000 clones, 83% being singletons. The CDR3 extends over 13 amino acids. Germline V CDR1 and CDR2: MDHEN, SYDVKM. J lost 2 bases, V lost 5 bases, and 2 bases had no gene match. This clonotype was obtained from a girl between 5 and 17 years old in good health and CMV-seronegative. Sequencing was done on a sample of PBMCs. The gene calls are TRBV28 and TRBJ2-7, with TRBD1 identical over 8 bases. The CDR3 DNA reads TGTGCCAGCAGTAGGGGACAGGCCTACGAGCAGTACTTC. It codes for CASSRGQAYEQYF.